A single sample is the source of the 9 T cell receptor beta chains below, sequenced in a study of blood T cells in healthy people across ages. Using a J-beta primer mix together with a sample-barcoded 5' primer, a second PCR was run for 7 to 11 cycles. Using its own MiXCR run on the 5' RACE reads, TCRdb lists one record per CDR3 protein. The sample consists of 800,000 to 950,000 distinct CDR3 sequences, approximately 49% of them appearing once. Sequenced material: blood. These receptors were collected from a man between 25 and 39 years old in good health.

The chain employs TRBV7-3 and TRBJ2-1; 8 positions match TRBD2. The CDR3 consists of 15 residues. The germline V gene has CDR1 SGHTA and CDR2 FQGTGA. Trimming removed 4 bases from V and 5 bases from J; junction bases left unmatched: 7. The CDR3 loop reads CASSSTSGLNNEQFF. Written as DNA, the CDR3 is TGTGCCAGCAGCTCTACTAGCGGTCTTAACAATGAGCAGTTCTTC.

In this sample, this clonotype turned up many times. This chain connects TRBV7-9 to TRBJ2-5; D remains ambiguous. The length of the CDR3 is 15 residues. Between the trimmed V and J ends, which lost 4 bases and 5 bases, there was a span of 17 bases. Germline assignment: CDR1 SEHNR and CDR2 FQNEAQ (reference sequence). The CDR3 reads CASSWESVMGETQYF. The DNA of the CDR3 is TGTGCCAGCAGCTGGGAATCTGTAATGGGGGAGACCCAGTACTTC.

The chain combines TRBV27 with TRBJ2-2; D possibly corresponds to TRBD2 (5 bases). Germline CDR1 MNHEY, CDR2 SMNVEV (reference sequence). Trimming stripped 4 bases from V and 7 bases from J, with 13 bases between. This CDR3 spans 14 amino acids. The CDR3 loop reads CASSSPPGIGELFF. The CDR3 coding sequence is TGTGCCAGCAGTTCCCCTCCGGGAATCGGGGAGCTGTTTTTT.

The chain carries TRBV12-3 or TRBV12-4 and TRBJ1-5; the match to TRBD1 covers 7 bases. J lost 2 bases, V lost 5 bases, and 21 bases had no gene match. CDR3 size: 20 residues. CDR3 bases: TGTGCCAGCAGTGCGAGTGGGGGACAGAGGGCCCTTGAGGGCAATCAGCCCCAGCATTTT. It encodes CASSASGGQRALEGNQPQHF.

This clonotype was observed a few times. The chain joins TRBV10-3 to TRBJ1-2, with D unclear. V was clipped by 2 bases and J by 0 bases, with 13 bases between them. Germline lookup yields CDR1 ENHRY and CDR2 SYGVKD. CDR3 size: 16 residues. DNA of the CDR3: TGTGCCATCAGTGAGACCAGACGGCCTGCTAACTATGGCTACACCTTC. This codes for CAISETRRPANYGYTF.

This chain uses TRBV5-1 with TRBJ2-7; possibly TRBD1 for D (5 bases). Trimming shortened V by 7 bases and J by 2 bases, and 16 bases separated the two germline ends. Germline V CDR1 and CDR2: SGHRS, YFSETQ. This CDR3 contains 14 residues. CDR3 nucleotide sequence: TGCGCCAGCCGAACTAATACAGGAACCTACGAGCAGTACTTC. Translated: CASRTNTGTYEQYF.

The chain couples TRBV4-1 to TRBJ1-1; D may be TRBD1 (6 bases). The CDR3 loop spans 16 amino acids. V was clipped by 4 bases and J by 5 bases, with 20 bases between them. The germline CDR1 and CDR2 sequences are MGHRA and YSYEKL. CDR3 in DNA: TGCGCCAGCAGCCCGACGGGGGGGCGAATGATTACTGAAGCTTTCTTT. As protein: CASSPTGGRMITEAFF.

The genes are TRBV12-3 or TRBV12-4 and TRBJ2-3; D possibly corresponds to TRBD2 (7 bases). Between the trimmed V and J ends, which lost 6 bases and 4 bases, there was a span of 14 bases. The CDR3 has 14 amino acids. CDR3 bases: TGTGCCAGCAGACCCGCGGGGGCCGCAGATACGCAGTATTTT. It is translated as CASRPAGAADTQYF.

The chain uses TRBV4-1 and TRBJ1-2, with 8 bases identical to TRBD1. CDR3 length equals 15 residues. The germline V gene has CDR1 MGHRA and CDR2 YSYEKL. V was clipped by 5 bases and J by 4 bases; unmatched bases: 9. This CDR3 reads CASSSVQGGTYGYTF. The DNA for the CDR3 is TGCGCCAGCAGCAGCGTACAGGGGGGAACCTATGGCTACACCTTC.